Shown below are 30 T cell receptor beta chains from a single sample sequenced in a study of Graves' ophthalmopathy and Graves' hyperthyroidism. Investigators amplified TCR beta CDR3 regions from RNA transcripts. Second-round multiplex PCR came after a first-round RT-PCR that employed HTBI primers. TCRdb re-analysed the multiplex PCR reads in MiXCR, keeping a single row per CDR3 protein. The table lists hundreds of thousands of distinct CDR3 sequences, roughly 20% of them singletons, with approximately 6.9% in the top ten. The sample comprised peripheral blood. The receptors come from a woman aged 18 to 35 with stable Graves' hyperthyroidism. Some clones in this sample may be carry-over from other donors' samples.

This clonotype was counted ten times or more. For the CDR3, the DNA is TGTGCCAGCACCAATGTAGGGTATGCTGAAGCTTTCTTT. As protein: CASTNVGYAEAFF. The J gene is TRBJ1-1, the V gene TRBV7-3; D is ambiguous. Germline CDR1 SGHTA, CDR2 FQGTGA. Trimming took 7 bases from V and 6 from J, leaving 15 bases between them. This CDR3 is built from 13 residues.

J is TRBJ2-7 and V is TRBV30; D possibly corresponds to TRBD2 (5 bases). Deletions cut 3 bases from V and 1 base from J, with 7 bases between. Looked up from germline, CDR1 is GTSNPN and CDR2 is SVGIG (reference sequence). CDR3 length equals 12 residues. The CDR3 nucleotides are TGTGCCTGGAGGGAGGCATCCTACGAGCAGTACTTC. Translation: CAWREASYEQYF.

This clonotype was seen only a few times. CDR3 loop: CASSDRSTGELFF. CDR3 coding DNA: TGTGCCAGCAGTGATAGGTCCACCGGGGAGCTGTTTTTT. The chain is built from TRBV6-4 and TRBJ2-2; D is ambiguous. CDR1 MRHNA and CDR2 SNTAGT come from the germline V gene. V was clipped by 3 bases and J by 4 bases, with 6 bases between them. The CDR3 consists of 13 residues.

The V gene is TRBV19, the J gene TRBJ1-1; D remains unclear. This CDR3 comprises 11 residues. Trimming left V 6 bases short and J 11 bases short, with 13 bases between. Germline CDR1 and CDR2: LNHDA and SQIVND (reference sequence). The CDR3 DNA reads TGTGCCAGTAGCCGTCCCGGCTACGCTTTCTTT. Translating gives CASSRPGYAFF.

Many counts were recorded for this clonotype. This chain links TRBV11-1 with TRBJ2-6; 9 bases match TRBD1. Germline CDR1 and CDR2: SGHAT and FQDESV (reference sequence). The length of the CDR3 is 19 residues. Trimming removed 5 bases from V and 0 bases from J; junction bases left unmatched: 11. CDR3 in amino acids: CASSLTIGTGNSGANVLTF. For the CDR3, the DNA is TGTGCCAGCAGCCTGACAATCGGGACAGGGAACTCTGGGGCCAACGTCCTGACTTTC.

The gene calls are TRBV12-3 or TRBV12-4 and TRBJ2-2; 7 nucleotides align to TRBD1. The CDR3 contains 17 residues. The V segment lost 7 bases and the J segment 0 bases; nucleotides outside the gene matches: 11. CDR3 sequence (DNA): TGTGCCAGCAAGAGTTGGGACAGCCCCGCGAACACCGGGGAGCTGTTTTTT. Protein: CASKSWDSPANTGELFF.

V and J are TRBV28 and TRBJ2-7; 8 positions agree with TRBD2. V gave up 6 bases and J gave up 3 bases; unmatched junction bases: 10. This CDR3 has 15 amino acids. In germline, CDR1 is MDHEN, CDR2 SYDVKM. The CDR3 is CASRPGGVGNYEQYF. The CDR3 DNA follows: TGTGCCAGCAGGCCCGGGGGGGTAGGTAACTACGAGCAGTACTTC.

Many counts were recorded for this clonotype. This rearrangement joins TRBV6-5 to TRBJ1-6; possibly TRBD1 for D (6 bases). The germline CDR1 and CDR2 sequences are MNHEY and SVGAGI. V lost 4 bases, J lost 7 bases, and 11 bases lay in between. CDR3 length equals 14 residues. The CDR3 nucleotides read TGTGCCAGCAGTTCACAGGGCGTAAATTCACCCCTCCACTTT. The encoded protein is CASSSQGVNSPLHF.

In its sample, this clonotype was seen many times. The genes are TRBV2 and TRBJ1-1; D not certain. The CDR3 is 15 amino acids. The V gene lost 11 bases and the J gene lost 0 bases, with 19 bases spanning the gap. The germline CDR1 and CDR2 sequences are SNHLY and FYNNEI. CDR3 bases: TGTGCCTGCACGTACGTCGGGTTTTTGAACACTGAAGCTTTCTTT. This encodes CACTYVGFLNTEAFF.

At least ten counts were recorded for this clonotype. This CDR3 reads CASSLQGSQPQHF. The CDR3 DNA sequence: TGTGCCAGCAGTTTACAAGGAAGTCAGCCCCAGCATTTT. J is TRBJ1-5 and V is TRBV27; D gene uncertain. CDR3 length: 13 amino acids. V lost 2 bases and J 6 bases, leaving 8 bases between the germline ends. Germline V gene sequence: CDR1 MNHEY, CDR2 SMNVEV (reference sequence).

Regarding this clonotype: A much bigger clone sits one base away, suggesting this may be a read error. V gene TRBV12-3 or TRBV12-4 combines with J gene TRBJ2-7; tentatively, D is TRBD2 (6 bases). The CDR3 runs to 14 residues. V lost 2 bases to trimming and J lost 11 bases, with 19 bases between them. CDR3 DNA sequence: TGTGCCAGCAGTTTAAGGGACGGGGGTGTAGAGAAGTACTTC. Translation: CASSLRDGGVEKYF.

This clonotype was counted only a few times. The chain links TRBV11-2 to TRBJ2-5; D is undetermined. The CDR3 is made up of 14 amino acids. Germline V gene lookup returns CDR1 SGHAT and CDR2 FQNNGV. The V end was cut by 5 bases, the J end by 1 base, with 11 bases between. The CDR3 spells CASSPRHTQETQYF. CDR3 in DNA: TGTGCCAGCAGCCCAAGACATACCCAAGAGACCCAGTACTTC.

This clonotype appeared many times. The genes are TRBV2 and TRBJ2-5; the D is unclear. The germline CDR1 and CDR2 sequences are SNHLY and FYNNEI. V was cut by 9 bases and J by 5 bases, with 19 bases left in between. The CDR3 extends over 14 amino acids. This chain's CDR3 is CASTATILRETQYF. DNA for the CDR3: TGTGCCAGTACCGCTACAATTCTGAGGGAGACCCAGTACTTC.

This clonotype was observed many times. Here the CDR3 DNA reads TGTGCCAGCAGTTCCCGGACAGGTGAAGCTTTCTTT. Protein: CASSSRTGEAFF. The rearrangement links TRBV12-3 or TRBV12-4 to TRBJ1-1; 7 positions match TRBD1. The junction had 3 bases not matched to a gene; V was cut back by 4 bases and J by 7 bases. This CDR3 spans 12 amino acids.

This chain links TRBV12-3 or TRBV12-4 with TRBJ2-2; 7 bases are a match to TRBD1. Trimming cost V 3 bases and J 4 bases; bases outside gene matches: 8. This CDR3 contains 16 residues. The CDR3 nucleotides read TGTGCCAGCAGTTTTGGGACAGCTCGGTTCACCGGGGAGCTGTTTTTT. It specifies CASSFGTARFTGELFF.

This clonotype was observed many times. The V and J genes are TRBV14 and TRBJ1-5; tentative D call: TRBD1 (5 bases). The CDR3 length is 16 residues. Per germline, CDR1 SGHDN and CDR2 FVKESK. With 1 base removed from V and 3 bases from J, the gap between germline ends came to 13 bases. Here the CDR3 reads CASSQVAGDDNQPQHF. In DNA form, the CDR3 reads TGTGCCAGCAGCCAAGTCGCGGGGGATGACAATCAGCCCCAGCATTTT.

The V and J genes are TRBV9 and TRBJ2-7; possibly TRBD2 for D (6 bases). The CDR3 is made up of 13 amino acids. Per germline, CDR1 SGDLS and CDR2 YYNGEE. Trimming left V 8 bases short and J 0 bases short, with 12 bases between. In DNA, the CDR3 is TGTGCCAGATACCGGGACTGCTCCTACGAGCAGTACTTC. Residues: CARYRDCSYEQYF.

The rearrangement joins TRBV6-1 to TRBJ2-4; D gene unclear. Per germline, CDR1 MNHNS and CDR2 SASEGT. The CDR3 loop spans 12 amino acids. V gave up 1 base and J gave up 9 bases, with 7 bases separating them. CDR3: CASSEGETIQYF. For the CDR3, the DNA is TGTGCCAGCAGTGAAGGAGAGACCATTCAGTACTTC.

In this sample, this clonotype turned up many times. The gene calls are TRBV5-1 and TRBJ2-7; D possibly corresponds to TRBD1 (8 bases). CDR1 is SGHRS, CDR2 YFSETQ, per germline. Trimming stripped 3 bases from V and 2 bases from J, with 30 bases between. The CDR3 runs to 20 residues. CDR3 residues: CASSWGRGQVNLKGPYEQYF. For the CDR3, the DNA is TGCGCCAGCAGCTGGGGGAGGGGACAGGTGAATTTGAAAGGCCCCTACGAGCAGTACTTC.

J is TRBJ2-2 and V is TRBV11-2; D call uncertain. V was cut by 3 bases and J by 4 bases, with 12 bases left in between. Germline V gene data show CDR1 as SGHAT and CDR2 as FQNNGV. The CDR3 covers 15 residues. The CDR3 bases are TGTGCCAGCAGCTTCATCAGGATAGCCACCGGGGAGCTGTTTTTT. Translating gives CASSFIRIATGELFF.

This clonotype was seen many times. This sequence joins TRBV7-9 and TRBJ1-1; D is uncertain. The CDR3 has 13 amino acids. V was pared by 5 bases and J by 0 bases, with 7 bases between. The germline V gene has CDR1 SEHNR and CDR2 FQNEAQ (reference sequence). The chain's CDR3 is CASSARMNTEAFF. The CDR3 DNA sequence: TGTGCCAGCAGCGCCAGGATGAACACTGAAGCTTTCTTT.

This clonotype was observed many times. The chain links TRBV30 to TRBJ1-2, with TRBD1 as a possible D gene (6 bases). CDR3 length: 13 amino acids. Trimming left V 4 bases short and J 8 bases short, with 17 bases between. Germline V gene data show CDR1 as GTSNPN and CDR2 as SVGIG (reference sequence). CDR3 bases: TGTGCCTGGACCTCAACCACAGGGACCGGCTACACCTTC. It is translated as CAWTSTTGTGYTF.

This clonotype has only a few counts. This chain joins TRBV28 and TRBJ1-1, with 8 bases that match TRBD1. The length of the CDR3 is 15 residues. V shed 0 bases and J 4 bases; nucleotides not matched to a gene: 4. Germline values: CDR1 MDHEN, CDR2 SYDVKM. The CDR3 sequence is CASSLWDRAGTEAFF. The CDR3 nucleotides are TGTGCCAGCAGTTTATGGGACAGGGCCGGCACTGAAGCTTTCTTT.

CDR3 region: CASSIERGAFF. Here the CDR3 DNA reads TGTGCCAGTAGTATAGAGCGGGGGGCTTTCTTT. This chain uses TRBV19 with TRBJ1-1; a possible D gene is TRBD1 (5 bases). This CDR3 has 11 amino acids. Germline values: CDR1 LNHDA, CDR2 SQIVND (reference sequence). V lost 0 bases and J 11 bases, leaving 7 bases between the germline ends.

This clonotype has only a few counts. The chain recombines TRBV6-5 with TRBJ1-2; 8 nucleotides line up with TRBD1. The germline gives CDR1 MNHEY, CDR2 SVGAGI. After removal of 2 bases from V and 7 bases from J, the junction contained 3 bases not matched to a gene. The CDR3 consists of 13 residues. As DNA, the CDR3 is TGTGCCAGCAGTTACGGACAGGGCTTTGGCTACACCTTC. Its translation is CASSYGQGFGYTF.

The CDR3 nucleotides read TGCGCCAGCAGCTTCAGTGCAGGAACCTACGAGCAGTACTTC. It codes for CASSFSAGTYEQYF. The rearrangement links TRBV5-1 to TRBJ2-7; no firm D call. This CDR3 has 14 amino acids. In germline, CDR1 is SGHRS, CDR2 YFSETQ. The germline V and J ends were trimmed by 2 bases and 2 bases, with 11 bases remaining between them.

In its sample, this clonotype was seen many times. The V call is TRBV10-2, the J call TRBJ2-7, with D tentatively TRBD1 or TRBD2 (5 bases each). The CDR3 extends over 15 amino acids. Germline V lookup: CDR1 WSHSY, CDR2 SAAADI. V was trimmed by 6 bases and J by 2 bases, leaving 17 bases between them. The CDR3 is CASRDTGTVTYEQYF. CDR3 bases: TGCGCCAGCAGAGACACCGGGACGGTAACCTACGAGCAGTACTTC.

This clonotype has a handful of counts. The rearrangement links TRBV20-1 to TRBJ1-2; D gene uncertain. The germline V and J ends were trimmed by 6 bases and 8 bases, with 22 bases remaining between them. CDR1 and CDR2 (germline): DFQATT, SNEGSKA (reference sequence). This CDR3 comprises 14 residues. Here the CDR3 reads CSADTAGLFGGYTF. CDR3 sequence (DNA): TGCAGTGCCGACACCGCGGGCCTATTTGGGGGCTACACCTTC.

In this sample, this clonotype turned up many times. CDR3: CAISGERNYGYTF. In DNA form, the CDR3 reads TGTGCCATCAGCGGTGAGCGGAACTATGGCTACACCTTC. The rearrangement uses TRBV10-3 and TRBJ1-2, with D hard to call. The CDR3 runs 13 residues. Trimming left V 6 bases short and J 2 bases short, with 10 bases between. Germline CDR1 and CDR2: ENHRY and SYGVKD.

This clonotype was seen many times. The chain recombines TRBV10-3 with TRBJ1-1; D ambiguous. The V gene lost 0 bases and the J gene lost 0 bases, with 8 bases spanning the gap. The CDR3 runs 15 residues. Germline CDR1 reads ENHRY; CDR2 reads SYGVKD. The CDR3 DNA follows: TGTGCCATCAGTGAGTCGAGGCAGCTGAACACTGAAGCTTTCTTT. Translation: CAISESRQLNTEAFF.